This T cell receptor beta chain was identified during a study of T cell changes during pregnancy in multiple sclerosis. The protocol was immunoSEQ multiplex PCR, while the TCRdb copy is restricted to in-frame clones and leaves out a portion. Found here are roughly 41,000 clones, 88% of them singletons; the top ten hold 6% to 7.5%. The ends were cut back, 2 bases at V and 3 bases at J, with 10 bases in the middle. The V gene's germline CDR1 is LGHNA and CDR2 YSLEER. The CDR3 has 14 residues. This receptor was taken from a female donor with multiple sclerosis, enrolled in a pregnancy study. The chain combines TRBV4-3 with TRBJ1-1; D may be TRBD1 (6 bases). Sequenced material: CD8+ T cells from peripheral blood mononuclear cells, taken in the third trimester of pregnancy. The chain's CDR3 is CASSQRGGYTEAFF. Here the CDR3 DNA reads TGCGCCAGCAGCCAAAGAGGGGGTTACACTGAAGCTTTCTTT.